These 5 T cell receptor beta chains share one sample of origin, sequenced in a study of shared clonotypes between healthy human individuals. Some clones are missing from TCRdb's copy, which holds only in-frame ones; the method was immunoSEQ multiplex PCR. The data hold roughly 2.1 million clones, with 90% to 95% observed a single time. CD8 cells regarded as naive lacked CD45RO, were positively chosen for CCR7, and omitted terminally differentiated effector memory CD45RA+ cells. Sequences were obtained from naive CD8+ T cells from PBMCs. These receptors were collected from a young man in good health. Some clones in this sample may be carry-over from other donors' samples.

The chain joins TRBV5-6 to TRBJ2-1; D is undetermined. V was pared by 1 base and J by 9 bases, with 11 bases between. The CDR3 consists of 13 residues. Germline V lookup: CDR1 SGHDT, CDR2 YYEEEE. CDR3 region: CASSLSVLGEQFF. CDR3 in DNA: TGTGCCAGCAGCTTGTCGGTTCTGGGTGAGCAGTTCTTC.

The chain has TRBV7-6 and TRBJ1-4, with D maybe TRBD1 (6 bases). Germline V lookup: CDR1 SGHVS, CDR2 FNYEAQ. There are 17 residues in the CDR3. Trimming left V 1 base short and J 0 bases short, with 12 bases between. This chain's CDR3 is CASSLEGEEATNEKLFF. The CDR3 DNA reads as TGTGCCAGCAGCTTAGAGGGGGAAGAGGCAACTAATGAAAAACTGTTTTTT.

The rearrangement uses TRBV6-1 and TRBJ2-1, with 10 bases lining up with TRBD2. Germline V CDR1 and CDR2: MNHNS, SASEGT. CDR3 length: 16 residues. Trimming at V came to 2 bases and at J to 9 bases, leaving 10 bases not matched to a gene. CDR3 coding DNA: TGTGCCAGCAGTGAACGCCTAGCGGGAGTTTTGATTGAGCAGTTCTTC. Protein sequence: CASSERLAGVLIEQFF.

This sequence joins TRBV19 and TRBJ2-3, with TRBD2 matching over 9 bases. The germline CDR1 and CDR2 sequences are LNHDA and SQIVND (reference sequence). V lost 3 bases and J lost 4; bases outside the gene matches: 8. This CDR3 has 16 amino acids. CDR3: CASSIGSGRIPDTQYF. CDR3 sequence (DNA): TGTGCCAGTAGTATTGGTAGCGGGAGAATCCCAGATACGCAGTATTTT.

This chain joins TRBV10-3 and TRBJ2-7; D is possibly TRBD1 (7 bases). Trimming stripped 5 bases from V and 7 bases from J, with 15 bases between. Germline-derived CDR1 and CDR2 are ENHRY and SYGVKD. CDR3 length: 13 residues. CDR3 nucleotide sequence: TGTGCCATCAGTCCCACAGGGGCGGGAGAGCAGTACTTC. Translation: CAISPTGAGEQYF.